The 18 T cell receptor beta chains in this list originate from one sample, sequenced in a study of cytomegalovirus exposure and HLA in healthy donors. 13 Jbeta primers and 60 Vbeta primers were used for the PCR. TCRdb's table, derived via immunoSEQ multiplex PCR, lists solely in-frame clones and lacks some. The table lists 230,000 or so clones, about 90% of them singletons, with about 1.8% in the top ten. Sequencing used PBMCs. All receptors derive from a girl aged 2 to 9 in good health and CMV-seronegative.

This sequence joins TRBV28 and TRBJ2-7; 11 bases are shared with TRBD2. The CDR3 length is 15 residues. Germline assignment: CDR1 MDHEN and CDR2 SYDVKM. V was clipped by 5 bases and J by 3 bases; unmatched bases: 6. The CDR3 region is CASSTLAGGGYEQYF. CDR3 bases: TGTGCCAGCAGTACATTAGCGGGGGGGGGCTACGAGCAGTACTTC.

This clone was seen a single time. V and J are TRBV27 and TRBJ2-1; a weak D match, TRBD2 (6 bases). The CDR3 runs to 14 residues. V was trimmed by 4 bases and J by 8 bases, leaving 15 bases between them. In germline, CDR1 is MNHEY, CDR2 SMNVEV (reference sequence). CDR3 coding DNA: TGTGCCAGCAGTTCTCGATTCTCGGGGGATGAGCAGTTCTTC. It yields the protein CASSSRFSGDEQFF.

This clone is a singleton in its sample. The chain recombines TRBV5-1 with TRBJ2-3, with D hard to call. The V gene lost 1 base and the J gene lost 1 base, with 16 bases spanning the gap. The germline gives CDR1 SGHRS, CDR2 YFSETQ. This CDR3 is 17 amino acids long. CDR3 sequence reads: CASSLPYRGEGTDTQYF. In nucleotides, the CDR3 is TGCGCCAGCAGCTTGCCTTATCGAGGCGAGGGCACAGATACGCAGTATTTT.

This clone occurred once. This chain uses TRBV15 with TRBJ2-1, with 8 bases identical to TRBD2. This CDR3 contains 16 residues. CDR1 and CDR2 (germline): LNHNV, YYDKDF (reference sequence). Trimming at V came to 4 bases and at J to 0 bases, leaving 5 bases not matched to a gene. CDR3 nucleotide sequence: TGTGCCACCAGCACTAATCGGGGGGGCTCCTACAATGAGCAGTTCTTC. It encodes CATSTNRGGSYNEQFF.

A word on this clone: At one of its ends the junction is not consistent with the germline gene, which may arise from a read error. The CDR3 nucleotides are TGTTCCAGCAGACCGTGGACTAGCGGTGAATTAGAGACCCAGTACTTC. The encoded protein is CSSRPWTSGELETQYF. J is TRBJ2-5 and V is TRBV7-9; 10 positions match TRBD2. There are 16 residues in the CDR3. Germline-derived CDR1 and CDR2 are SEHNR and FQNEAQ (reference sequence).

The rearrangement joins TRBV5-1 to TRBJ1-1; 8 bases are shared with TRBD1. The CDR3 runs 14 residues. The germline CDR1 and CDR2 sequences are SGHRS and YFSETQ. Trimming removed 5 bases from V and 4 bases from J; junction bases left unmatched: 7. The CDR3 sequence: CASRPGGAVTEAFF. The CDR3, as DNA: TGCGCCAGCAGACCAGGGGGCGCGGTCACTGAAGCTTTCTTT.

This chain connects TRBV7-6 to TRBJ2-1, with D unclear. CDR3 length: 11 amino acids. The ends were cut back, 5 bases at V and 9 bases at J, with 8 bases in the middle. Germline V lookup: CDR1 SGHVS, CDR2 FNYEAQ. Here the CDR3 reads CASSSSIEQFF. The CDR3 DNA reads as TGTGCCAGCAGCAGTAGTATTGAGCAGTTCTTC.

The chain joins TRBV7-9 to TRBJ1-4; the D is unclear. V lost 5 bases to trimming and J lost 7 bases, with 17 bases between them. Germline V gene data show CDR1 as SEHNR and CDR2 as FQNEAQ (reference sequence). The CDR3 has 15 amino acids. DNA of the CDR3: TGTGCCAGCAGCCCAAGTTGGGAGCCGGGTGAAAAACTGTTTTTT. Translating gives CASSPSWEPGEKLFF.

The genes are TRBV5-1 and TRBJ2-2; maybe TRBD1 (6 bases). Germline V gives CDR1 SGHRS, CDR2 YFSETQ. The CDR3 totals 15 residues. The V gene lost 3 bases and the J gene lost 7 bases, with 16 bases spanning the gap. CDR3 residues: CASSWTVGQLGELFF. CDR3 sequence (DNA): TGCGCCAGCAGCTGGACAGTAGGGCAGCTCGGGGAGCTGTTTTTT.

The rearrangement joins TRBV6-5 to TRBJ1-6; TRBD1 might be the D (5 bases). Trimming cost V 8 bases and J 9 bases, with 17 bases left between them. The CDR3 covers 14 residues. Germline CDR1 reads MNHEY; CDR2 reads SVGAGI. CDR3 DNA: TGTGCCAGCCATCCGGGACTGAGAATTTCACCCCTCCACTTT. Translating gives CASHPGLRISPLHF.

The genes are TRBV4-2 and TRBJ2-7; TRBD1 is a possible D gene (6 bases). V was clipped by 0 bases and J by 3 bases, with 24 bases between them. CDR3 length: 19 amino acids. Germline assignment: CDR1 LGHNA and CDR2 YNFKEQ. In nucleotides, the CDR3 is TGTGCCAGCAGCCAAGATCCGTCATCTGCTCGGCCAGGGGACTACGAGCAGTACTTC. Translated, it gives CASSQDPSSARPGDYEQYF.

The chain joins TRBV27 to TRBJ2-1, with 12 bases identical to TRBD2. Per germline, CDR1 MNHEY and CDR2 SMNVEV (reference sequence). V lost 8 bases to trimming and J lost 2 bases; unmatched junction nucleotides: 1. The CDR3 has 14 amino acids. CDR3 sequence: CASGLAGPYNEQFF. As DNA, the CDR3 is TGTGCCAGCGGACTAGCGGGGCCCTACAATGAGCAGTTCTTC.

The chain uses TRBV27 and TRBJ2-7; 7 nucleotides align to TRBD2. V shed 6 bases and J 4 bases; nucleotides not matched to a gene: 6. The CDR3 extends over 13 amino acids. From germline, CDR1 is MNHEY and CDR2 SMNVEV (reference sequence). The CDR3 here is CASSPGGAYEQYF. The CDR3 region has the DNA TGTGCCAGCAGCCCGGGGGGAGCTTACGAGCAGTACTTC.

The rearrangement joins TRBV10-2 to TRBJ2-2; TRBD2 matches at 14 bases. The CDR3 spans 15 residues. Germline V lookup: CDR1 WSHSY, CDR2 SAAADI. The V segment lost 8 bases and the J segment 6 bases; nucleotides outside the gene matches: 5. This chain's CDR3 is CASRPGLAGAGELFF. The CDR3 DNA sequence: TGCGCCAGCCGGCCGGGACTAGCGGGAGCCGGGGAGCTGTTTTTT.

A single count supports this clone. The chain links TRBV4-1 to TRBJ1-3; maybe TRBD1 (5 bases). Germline-derived CDR1 and CDR2 are MGHRA and YSYEKL. The V and J ends lost 0 bases and 1 base respectively, with 7 bases between them. CDR3 length equals 15 residues. The chain's CDR3 is CASSQDRASGNTIYF. For the CDR3, the DNA is TGCGCCAGCAGCCAAGACAGGGCATCTGGAAACACCATATATTTT.

V and J are TRBV5-4 and TRBJ2-5, with D possibly TRBD2 on 7 matching bases. V gave up 4 bases and J gave up 5 bases, with 21 bases separating them. Germline-derived CDR1 and CDR2 are SGHNT and YYREEE (reference sequence). The CDR3 has 16 residues. The CDR3 bases are TGTGCCAGCAGCCCCTACGGTTTGGGGGGGCTGGAGACCCAGTACTTC. Encoded protein: CASSPYGLGGLETQYF. Full variable domain (missing parts from reference TRBV5-4 and TRBJ2-5): ETGVTQSPTHLIKTRGQQVTLRCSSQSGHNTVSWYQQALGQGPQFIFQYYREEENGRGNFPPRFSGLQFPNYSSELNVNALELDDSALYLCASSPYGLGGLETQYFGPGTRLLVL.

This rearrangement joins TRBV28 to TRBJ1-1; no firm D call. V was pared by 9 bases and J by 0 bases, with 11 bases between. Germline CDR1 is MDHEN and CDR2 is SYDVKM. This CDR3 is built from 13 residues. This CDR3 reads CASATPMNTEAFF. CDR3 nucleotide sequence: TGTGCCAGTGCGACACCCATGAACACTGAAGCTTTCTTT.

The V gene is TRBV7-2, the J gene TRBJ2-2; the match to TRBD1 covers 11 bases. Germline V gives CDR1 SGHTA, CDR2 FQGNSA. V shed 5 bases and J 5 bases; nucleotides not matched to a gene: 10. The CDR3 extends over 17 amino acids. The CDR3 region has the DNA TGTGCCAGCAGCCTCCCGACCGGGACAGGGGGAACCGGGGAGCTGTTTTTT. Amino acids: CASSLPTGTGGTGELFF. Using reference TRBV7-2 and TRBJ2-2 for the parts outside the CDR3, the full variable domain is GAGVSQSPSNKVTEKGKDVELRCDPISGHTALYWYRQSLGQGLEFLIYFQGNSAPDKSGLPSDRFSAERTGGSVSTLTIQRTQQEDSAVYLCASSLPTGTGGTGELFFGEGSRLTVL.